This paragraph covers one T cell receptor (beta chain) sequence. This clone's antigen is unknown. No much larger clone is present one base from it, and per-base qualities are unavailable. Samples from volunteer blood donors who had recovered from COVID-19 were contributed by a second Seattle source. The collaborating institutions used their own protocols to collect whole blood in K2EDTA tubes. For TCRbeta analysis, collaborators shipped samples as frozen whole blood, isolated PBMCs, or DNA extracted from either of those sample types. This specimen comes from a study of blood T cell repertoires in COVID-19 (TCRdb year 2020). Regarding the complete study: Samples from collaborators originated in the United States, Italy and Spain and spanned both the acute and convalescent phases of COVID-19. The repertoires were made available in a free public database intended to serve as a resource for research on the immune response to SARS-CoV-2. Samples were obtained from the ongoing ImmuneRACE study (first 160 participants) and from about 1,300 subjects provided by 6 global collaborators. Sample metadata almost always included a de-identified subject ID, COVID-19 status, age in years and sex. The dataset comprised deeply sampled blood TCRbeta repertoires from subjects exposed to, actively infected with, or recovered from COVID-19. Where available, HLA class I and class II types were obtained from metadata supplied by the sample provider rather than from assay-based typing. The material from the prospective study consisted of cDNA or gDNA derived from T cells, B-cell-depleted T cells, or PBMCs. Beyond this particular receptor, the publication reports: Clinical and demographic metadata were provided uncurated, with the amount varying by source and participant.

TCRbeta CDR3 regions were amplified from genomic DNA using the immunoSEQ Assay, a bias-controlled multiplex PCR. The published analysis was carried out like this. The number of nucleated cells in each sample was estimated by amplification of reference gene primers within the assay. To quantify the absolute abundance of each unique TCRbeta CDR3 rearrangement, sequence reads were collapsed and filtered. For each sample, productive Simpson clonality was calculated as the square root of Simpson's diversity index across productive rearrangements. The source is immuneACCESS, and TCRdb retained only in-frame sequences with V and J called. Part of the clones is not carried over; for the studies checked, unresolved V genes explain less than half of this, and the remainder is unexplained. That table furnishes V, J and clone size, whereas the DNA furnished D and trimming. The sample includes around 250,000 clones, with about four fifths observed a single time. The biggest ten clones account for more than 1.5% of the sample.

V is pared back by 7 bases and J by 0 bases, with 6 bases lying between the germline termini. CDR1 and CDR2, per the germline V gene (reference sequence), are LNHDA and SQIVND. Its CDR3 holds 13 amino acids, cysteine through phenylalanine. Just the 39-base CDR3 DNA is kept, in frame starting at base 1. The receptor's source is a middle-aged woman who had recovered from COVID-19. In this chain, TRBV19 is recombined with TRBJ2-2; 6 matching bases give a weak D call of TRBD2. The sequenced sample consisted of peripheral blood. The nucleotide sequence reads TGTGCCAGTACGGGAGCGAACACCGGGGAGCTGTTTTTT. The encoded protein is CASTGANTGELFF.